The 25 T cell receptor beta chains listed next were all sequenced from one sample in a study. TCRdb re-called the RT-PCR reads with MiXCR, one entry per CDR3 protein. The data contain hundreds of thousands of distinct CDR3 sequences, around 14% of them singletons. The material sequenced was memory CD4+ T cells from blood. The source is a female donor in good health, serving as a healthy control.

This clonotype appeared a few times. V is TRBV12-3 or TRBV12-4 and J is TRBJ2-1, with D tentatively TRBD1 or TRBD2 (5 bases each). V gave up 5 bases and J gave up 8 bases, with 13 bases separating them. The CDR3 spans 13 residues. CDR3 nucleotides: TGTGCCAGCAGTCTCTCCTGGGACGATGAGCAGTTCTTC. Translation: CASSLSWDDEQFF.

V usage is TRBV20-1 and J usage is TRBJ2-4; D is possibly TRBD2 (5 bases). The germline gives CDR1 DFQATT, CDR2 SNEGSKA (reference sequence). This CDR3 is 18 amino acids long. The ends were cut back, 5 bases at V and 1 base at J, with 24 bases in the middle. This CDR3 reads CSAFRLPEGRGAKNIQYF. The CDR3 DNA reads as TGCAGTGCTTTCCGACTCCCCGAGGGCCGAGGGGCCAAAAACATTCAGTACTTC.

The rearrangement uses TRBV28 and TRBJ2-5; 11 positions match TRBD2. CDR3 length equals 15 residues. V lost 5 bases and J lost 5; bases outside the gene matches: 7. Germline CDR1 MDHEN, CDR2 SYDVKM. CDR3 bases: TGTGCCAGCAGTCCCCCTAGCGGGGGGTCCGAGACCCAGTACTTC. It encodes CASSPPSGGSETQYF.

This rearrangement joins TRBV20-1 to TRBJ2-3; D tentatively reads TRBD1 or TRBD2 (6 bases each). This CDR3 is built from 13 residues. Germline V lookup: CDR1 DFQATT, CDR2 SNEGSKA (reference sequence). V dropped 6 bases and J dropped 3 bases, with 13 bases sitting between them. The CDR3 region has the DNA TGCAGTGCCCGGAGGGGGGAAACAGATACGCAGTATTTT. It translates to CSARRGETDTQYF.

This clonotype was seen a few times. The chain employs TRBV20-1 and TRBJ1-6; D gene unclear. The CDR3 runs to 12 residues. CDR1 and CDR2 from the germline V gene are DFQATT and SNEGSKA (reference sequence). Trimming cost V 0 bases and J 11 bases, with 8 bases left between them. Here the CDR3 DNA reads TGCAGTGCTAGAGATCAAAGGGCACCCCTCCACTTT. It translates to CSARDQRAPLHF.

This clonotype came up a few times. The gene calls are TRBV2 and TRBJ2-3; TRBD2 agrees at 8 bases. Trimming took 9 bases from V and 4 from J; bases not matched to a gene: 6. CDR1 SNHLY and CDR2 FYNNEI come from the germline V gene. There are 13 residues in the CDR3. For the CDR3, the DNA is TGTGCCAGTTCGGGGGGGGCAGCAGATACGCAGTATTTT. Translating it yields CASSGGAADTQYF.

This clonotype occurred many times. The chain recombines TRBV20-1 with TRBJ2-3; TRBD2 matches 10 bases. Unmatched junction bases numbered 6, after V lost 3 bases and J lost 6 bases. The germline CDR1 and CDR2 sequences are DFQATT and SNEGSKA (reference sequence). The CDR3 sequence is 14 residues long. The CDR3 DNA is TGCAGTGCTAGCAGCGGGAGGGCAGCTGATACGCAGTATTTT. Residues: CSASSGRAADTQYF.

The V gene is TRBV20-1, the J gene TRBJ1-1; a weak D match, TRBD1 (5 bases). The CDR3 totals 13 residues. V was trimmed by 5 bases and J by 3 bases, leaving 13 bases between them. Germline V gene lookup returns CDR1 DFQATT and CDR2 SNEGSKA (reference sequence). CDR3 residues: CSAGQGRDTEAFF. The DNA for the CDR3 is TGCAGTGCTGGCCAGGGTAGGGACACTGAAGCTTTCTTT.

This clonotype was observed a handful of times. The chain joins TRBV20-1 to TRBJ2-7; 10 bases agree with TRBD2. The CDR3 loop spans 14 amino acids. V was clipped by 7 bases and J by 6 bases; unmatched bases: 12. Germline CDR1 DFQATT, CDR2 SNEGSKA (reference sequence). CDR3 sequence (DNA): TGCAGTGTTCAGAGGGGAGCGGGAGGGGGCGAGCAGTACTTC. Residues: CSVQRGAGGGEQYF.

The chain joins TRBV7-9 to TRBJ1-2; D perhaps matches TRBD1 (6 bases). CDR1 and CDR2 (germline): SEHNR, FQNEAQ (reference sequence). With 5 bases removed from V and 8 bases from J, the gap between germline ends came to 12 bases. The CDR3 length is 12 residues. The CDR3 loop reads CASSRTGYGYTF. In DNA, the CDR3 is TGTGCCAGCAGCCGAACAGGGTACGGCTACACCTTC.

This clonotype occurred a few times. The chain joins TRBV12-3 or TRBV12-4 to TRBJ1-2, with D unresolved. The CDR3 loop spans 14 amino acids. The ends were cut back, 5 bases at V and 4 bases at J, with 14 bases in the middle. DNA for the CDR3: TGTGCCAGCAGTCGAAACACCCAGGTCTATGGCTACACCTTC. It is translated as CASSRNTQVYGYTF.

The chain joins TRBV7-7 to TRBJ2-2, with a weak D call TRBD2 (6 bases). Germline CDR1 is SSHAT and CDR2 is FNYEAQ (reference sequence). Trimming removed 5 bases at V and 5 bases at J, with 12 bases between. CDR3 length equals 14 residues. The CDR3 loop reads CASSGLKGTGELFF. In nucleotides, the CDR3 is TGTGCCAGCAGCGGACTAAAAGGGACCGGGGAGCTGTTTTTT.

There are many counts of this clonotype. The rearrangement links TRBV29-1 to TRBJ1-3, with D perhaps TRBD1 (6 bases). The germline gives CDR1 SQVTM, CDR2 ANQGSEA. CDR3 size: 13 residues. Trimming stripped 6 bases from V and 4 bases from J, with 13 bases between. The DNA for the CDR3 is TGCAGCGTCGGGGGCATTCCGGGAAACACCATATATTTT. It codes for CSVGGIPGNTIYF.

This chain uses TRBV5-1 with TRBJ1-6; tentatively, D is TRBD1 (5 bases). Per germline, CDR1 SGHRS and CDR2 YFSETQ. The CDR3 runs 15 residues. V was cut by 1 base and J by 8 bases, with 13 bases left in between. As DNA, the CDR3 is TGCGCCAGCAGCTTGTATGGAGGGGCGGATTCACCCCTCCACTTT. Amino acid sequence: CASSLYGGADSPLHF.

Ten or more counts support this clonotype. V is TRBV11-2 and J is TRBJ2-2; D is uncertain. This CDR3 comprises 13 residues. Germline assignment: CDR1 SGHAT and CDR2 FQNNGV. Trimming removed 2 bases from V and 1 base from J, with 2 bases in between. CDR3 loop: CASSLLNTGELFF. CDR3 in DNA: TGTGCCAGCAGCTTATTGAACACCGGGGAGCTGTTTTTT.

In this sample, this clonotype turned up a few times. V and J are TRBV9 and TRBJ2-3; TRBD2 matches at 8 bases. This CDR3 has 15 amino acids. Trimming at V came to 3 bases and at J to 0 bases, leaving 3 bases not matched to a gene. Per germline, CDR1 SGDLS and CDR2 YYNGEE. This CDR3 reads CASSASSGSTDTQYF. In DNA form, the CDR3 reads TGTGCCAGCAGCGCGTCTAGCGGGAGCACAGATACGCAGTATTTT.

This clonotype was picked up many times. The J gene is TRBJ2-2, the V gene TRBV18, with 9 bases matching TRBD2. The germline V gene encodes CDR1 KGHSH and CDR2 LQKENI. This CDR3 region has 15 residues. The trim removed 4 bases at V and 3 bases at J, leaving 3 bases unmatched. The DNA for the CDR3 is TGTGCCAGCTCACAACGACTAGCGGACACCGGGGAGCTGTTTTTT. Amino acids: CASSQRLADTGELFF.

This clonotype has only a few counts. The gene calls are TRBV7-9 and TRBJ2-1, with TRBD1 identical over 7 bases. The CDR3 is 15 residues long. In germline, CDR1 is SEHNR, CDR2 FQNEAQ (reference sequence). J was trimmed by 7 bases and V by 5 bases; bases with no gene match: 11. CDR3 residues: CASSRGQPSLNEQFF. DNA for the CDR3: TGTGCCAGCAGCCGGGGACAGCCAAGCTTGAATGAGCAGTTCTTC.

The rearrangement uses TRBV18 and TRBJ1-1; no definite D call. Germline V gene data show CDR1 as KGHSH and CDR2 as LQKENI. The CDR3 covers 15 residues. Trimming took off 0 bases at V and 5 bases at J, with 13 bases between the two ends. The CDR3 protein is CASSPPKGVATEAFF. CDR3 bases: TGTGCCAGCTCACCACCGAAGGGAGTAGCGACTGAAGCTTTCTTT.

This clonotype turned up a few times. The chain uses TRBV12-3 or TRBV12-4 and TRBJ1-3; TRBD1 might be the D (6 bases). Trimming took 3 bases from V and 7 from J, leaving 16 bases between them. The CDR3 has 15 residues. CDR3 nucleotide sequence: TGTGCCAGCAGTTTGGTCAGGGGTTACTTCAACACCATATATTTT. It codes for CASSLVRGYFNTIYF.

This clonotype was counted between two and nine times. The CDR3 loop reads CSARDPLRETNRGPLHF. As DNA, the CDR3 is TGCAGTGCTAGAGATCCTTTACGGGAAACCAACCGGGGTCCCCTCCACTTT. This rearrangement joins TRBV20-1 to TRBJ1-6; no clear D gene. This CDR3 comprises 17 residues. Germline values: CDR1 DFQATT, CDR2 SNEGSKA (reference sequence). V lost 0 bases and J lost 13, with 25 bases in between.

CDR3 sequence reads: CSASSLLAGGADNEQYF. The CDR3 DNA reads as TGCAGTGCTAGCTCTTTACTAGCGGGGGGGGCCGACAATGAGCAGTATTTT. This chain links TRBV20-1 with TRBJ2-3; 13 nucleotides match TRBD2. V was clipped by 3 bases and J by 11 bases; unmatched bases: 17. The CDR3 runs 17 residues. CDR1 is DFQATT and CDR2 is SNEGSKA in the germline V gene (reference sequence).

The chain uses TRBV20-1 and TRBJ1-5, with 8 positions matching TRBD1. The CDR3 is 13 amino acids. With 1 base clipped from V and 5 bases from J, the junction kept 1 base outside the gene matches. The V gene's germline CDR1 is DFQATT and CDR2 SNEGSKA (reference sequence). In DNA, the CDR3 is TGCAGTGCTAGAGGGACAGGGTATCAGCCCCAGCATTTT. It encodes CSARGTGYQPQHF.

This clonotype has at least ten counts. CDR3 residues: CSGNGAGYGYTF. The CDR3 nucleotides read TGCAGTGGGAATGGGGCAGGCTATGGCTACACCTTC. V and J are TRBV20-1 and TRBJ1-2; tentatively, D is TRBD1 (5 bases). This CDR3 spans 12 amino acids. Trimming removed 7 bases from V and 4 bases from J, with 13 bases in between. Germline assignment: CDR1 DFQATT and CDR2 SNEGSKA (reference sequence).

This clonotype was observed many times. V is TRBV10-3 and J is TRBJ1-2; 9 nucleotides agree with TRBD1. The trim removed 0 bases at V and 4 bases at J, leaving 3 bases unmatched. Germline V gives CDR1 ENHRY, CDR2 SYGVKD. CDR3 length: 15 amino acids. In DNA, the CDR3 is TGTGCCATCAGTGAGTCGGGGACAGGGACCTATGGCTACACCTTC. Translating it yields CAISESGTGTYGYTF.